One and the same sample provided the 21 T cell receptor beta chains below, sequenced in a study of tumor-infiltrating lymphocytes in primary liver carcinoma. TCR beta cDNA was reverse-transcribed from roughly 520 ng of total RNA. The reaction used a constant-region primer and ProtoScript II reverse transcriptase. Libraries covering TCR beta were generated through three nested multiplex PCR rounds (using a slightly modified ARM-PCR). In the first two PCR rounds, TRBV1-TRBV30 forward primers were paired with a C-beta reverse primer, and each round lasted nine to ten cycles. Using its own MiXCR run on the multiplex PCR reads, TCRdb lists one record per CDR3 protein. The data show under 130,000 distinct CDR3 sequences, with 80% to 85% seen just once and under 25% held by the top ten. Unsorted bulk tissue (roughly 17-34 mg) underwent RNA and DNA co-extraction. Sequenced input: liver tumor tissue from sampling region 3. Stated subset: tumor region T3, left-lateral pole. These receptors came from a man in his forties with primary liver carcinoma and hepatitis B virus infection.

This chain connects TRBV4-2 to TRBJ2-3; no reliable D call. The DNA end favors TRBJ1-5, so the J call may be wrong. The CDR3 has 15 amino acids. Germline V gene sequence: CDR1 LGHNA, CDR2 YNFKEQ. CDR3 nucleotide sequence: TGTGCCATCGCGAGCGGGCTCCCCAGCACAGATACGCAGCATTTT. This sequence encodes CAIASGLPSTDTQHF.

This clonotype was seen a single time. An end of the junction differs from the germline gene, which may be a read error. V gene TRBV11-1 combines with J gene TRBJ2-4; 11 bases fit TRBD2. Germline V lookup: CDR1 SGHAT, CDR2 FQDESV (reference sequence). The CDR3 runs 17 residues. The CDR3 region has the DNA TGTGCCAGTAGCTTTCCCGTGACTAGCGGGGCCAAAACCATTCAGTACTTC. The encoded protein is CASSFPVTSGAKTIQYF.

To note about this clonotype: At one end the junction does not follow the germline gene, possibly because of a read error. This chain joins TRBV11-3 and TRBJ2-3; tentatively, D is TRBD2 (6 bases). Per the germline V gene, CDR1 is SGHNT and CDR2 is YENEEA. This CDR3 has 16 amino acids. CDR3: CASRGSPAGWVDMQYF. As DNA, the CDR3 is TGTGCCAGCAGGGGCAGCCCGGCGGGATGGGTGGATATGCAGTATTTT.

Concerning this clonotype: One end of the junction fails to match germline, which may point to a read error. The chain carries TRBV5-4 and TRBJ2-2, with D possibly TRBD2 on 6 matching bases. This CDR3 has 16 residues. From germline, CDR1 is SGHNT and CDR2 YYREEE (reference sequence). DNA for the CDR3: TGTGTCAGCAGCTTGGGAGGTAGCAGAAGGACCGGGGAGCTGTTTTTT. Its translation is CVSSLGGSRRTGELFF.

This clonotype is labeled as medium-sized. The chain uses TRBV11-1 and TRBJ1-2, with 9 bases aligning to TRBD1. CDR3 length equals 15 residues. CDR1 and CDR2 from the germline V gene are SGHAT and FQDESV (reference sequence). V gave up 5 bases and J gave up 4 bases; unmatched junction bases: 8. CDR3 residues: CASSPGQGQSYGYTF. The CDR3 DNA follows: TGTGCCAGCAGCCCGGGACAGGGTCAGAGCTATGGCTACACCTTC.

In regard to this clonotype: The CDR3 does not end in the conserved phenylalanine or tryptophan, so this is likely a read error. The CDR3 DNA reads TGTGCCAGCACCACAGAGTTCGGCTACACCATC. It encodes CASTTEFGYTI. The J gene is TRBJ1-2, the V gene TRBV6-1; D ambiguous. This CDR3 is built from 11 residues. With 7 bases removed from V and 8 bases from J, the gap between germline ends came to 11 bases. Germline CDR1 reads MNHNS; CDR2 reads SASEGT.

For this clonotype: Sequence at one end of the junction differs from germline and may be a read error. CDR3 protein: CSAGIGAGYTGELLF. CDR3 nucleotide sequence: TGCAGCGCTGGGATTGGGGCAGGGTATACCGGGGAGCTGTTATTT. This chain connects TRBV29-1 to TRBJ2-2; D is possibly TRBD1 or TRBD2 (5 bases each). The germline CDR1 and CDR2 sequences are SQVTM and ANQGSEA. The CDR3 spans 15 residues.

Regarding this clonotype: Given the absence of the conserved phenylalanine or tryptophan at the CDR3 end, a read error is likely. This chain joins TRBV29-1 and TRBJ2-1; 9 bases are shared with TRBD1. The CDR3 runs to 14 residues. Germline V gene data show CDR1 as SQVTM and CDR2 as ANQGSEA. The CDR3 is CNDTRDRAYNEQFS. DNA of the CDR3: TGCAACGACACCCGGGACAGGGCGTACAATGAGCAGTTCTCC.

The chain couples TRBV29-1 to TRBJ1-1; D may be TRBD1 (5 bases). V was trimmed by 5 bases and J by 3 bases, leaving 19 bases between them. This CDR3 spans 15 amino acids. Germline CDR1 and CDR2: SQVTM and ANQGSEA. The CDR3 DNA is TGCAGCGTTTCCGCAAGATGGGGCATGTACACTGAAGCTTTCTTT. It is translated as CSVSARWGMYTEAFF.

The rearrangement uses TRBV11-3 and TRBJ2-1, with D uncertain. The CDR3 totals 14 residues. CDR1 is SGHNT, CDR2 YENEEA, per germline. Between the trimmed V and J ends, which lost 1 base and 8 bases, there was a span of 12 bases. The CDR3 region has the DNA TGTGCCAGCAGCTTAGGCATCCCGAACTATGAGCAGTTCTTC. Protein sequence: CASSLGIPNYEQFF.

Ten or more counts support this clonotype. The CDR3 DNA is TGTGCCAGCAGCTCCTCTAGTCAGGAGCAGTTCTTC. Its translation: CASSSSSQEQFF. V is TRBV7-9 and J is TRBJ2-1, with unresolved D. V shed 4 bases and J shed 10 bases, with 11 bases lying between them. Germline V gene lookup returns CDR1 SEHNR and CDR2 FQNEAQ (reference sequence). This CDR3 is built from 12 residues.

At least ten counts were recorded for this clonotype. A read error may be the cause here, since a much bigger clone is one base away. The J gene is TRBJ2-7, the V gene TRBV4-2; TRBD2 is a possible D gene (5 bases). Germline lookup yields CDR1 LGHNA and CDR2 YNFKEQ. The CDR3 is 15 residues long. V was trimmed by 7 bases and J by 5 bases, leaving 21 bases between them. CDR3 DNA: TGTGCCAGCAACCCGAGTTGGGGAGAAGTGCACGAGCAGTACTTC. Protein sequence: CASNPSWGEVHEQYF.

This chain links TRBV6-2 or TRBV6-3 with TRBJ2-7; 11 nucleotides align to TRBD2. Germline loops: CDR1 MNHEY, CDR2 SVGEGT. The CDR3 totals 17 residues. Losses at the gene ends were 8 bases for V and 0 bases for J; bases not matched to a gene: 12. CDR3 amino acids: CASCSGREDDLSYEQYF. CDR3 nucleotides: TGTGCCAGCTGTAGCGGGAGGGAAGATGATCTCTCCTACGAGCAGTACTTC.

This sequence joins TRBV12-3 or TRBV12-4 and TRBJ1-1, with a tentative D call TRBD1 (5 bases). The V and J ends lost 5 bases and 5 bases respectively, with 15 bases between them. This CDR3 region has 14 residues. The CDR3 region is CASSIVIGGTEAFF. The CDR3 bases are TGTGCCAGCAGTATCGTGATCGGGGGGACTGAAGCTTTCTTT.

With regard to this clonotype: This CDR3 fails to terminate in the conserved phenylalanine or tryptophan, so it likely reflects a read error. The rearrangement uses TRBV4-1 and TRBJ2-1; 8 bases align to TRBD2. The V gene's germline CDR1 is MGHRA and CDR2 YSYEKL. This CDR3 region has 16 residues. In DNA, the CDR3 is TGCACCAGCAGCCAAGCGAGTGGCGGGAGGTACAATGAGCAGTTCTTA. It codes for CTSSQASGGRYNEQFL.

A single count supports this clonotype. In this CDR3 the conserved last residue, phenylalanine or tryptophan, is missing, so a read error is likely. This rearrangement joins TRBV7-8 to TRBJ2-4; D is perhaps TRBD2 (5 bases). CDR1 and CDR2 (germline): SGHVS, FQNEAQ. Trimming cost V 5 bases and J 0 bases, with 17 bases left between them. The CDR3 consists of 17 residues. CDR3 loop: CASSPPSSGLAKNIQYL. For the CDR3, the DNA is TGTGCCAGCAGCCCCCCTTCCAGCGGATTAGCCAAAAACATTCAGTACTTA.

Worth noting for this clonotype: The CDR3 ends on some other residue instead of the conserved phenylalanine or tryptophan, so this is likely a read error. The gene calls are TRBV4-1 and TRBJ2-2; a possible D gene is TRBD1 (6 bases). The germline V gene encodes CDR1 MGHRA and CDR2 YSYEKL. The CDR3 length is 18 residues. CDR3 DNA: TGCGCCAGCAGCCAACCCGCCCGAGGGGTCGGGGACACCGGGGAACTGTTTATT. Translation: CASSQPARGVGDTGELFI.

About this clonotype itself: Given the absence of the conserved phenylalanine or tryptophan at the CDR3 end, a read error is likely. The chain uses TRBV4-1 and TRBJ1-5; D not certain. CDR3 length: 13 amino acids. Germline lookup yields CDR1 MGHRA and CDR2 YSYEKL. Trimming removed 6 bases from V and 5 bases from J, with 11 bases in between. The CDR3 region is CASSFALDQPQHL. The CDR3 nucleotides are TGCGCCAGCAGTTTTGCTCTGGATCAGCCCCAGCATCTT.

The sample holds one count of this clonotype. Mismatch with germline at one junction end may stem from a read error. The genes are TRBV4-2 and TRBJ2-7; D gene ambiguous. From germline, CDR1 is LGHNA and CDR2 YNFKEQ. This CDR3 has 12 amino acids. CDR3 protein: CVSSQDRNKQYF. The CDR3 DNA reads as TGTGTCAGCAGCCAAGATCGGAACAAACAGTACTTC.

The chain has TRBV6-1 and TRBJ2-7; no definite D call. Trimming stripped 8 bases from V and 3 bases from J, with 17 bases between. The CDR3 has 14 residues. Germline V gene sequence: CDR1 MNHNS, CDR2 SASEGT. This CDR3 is CASDDGRLSYEQYF. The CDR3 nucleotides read TGTGCCAGCGATGACGGCCGGTTAAGCTACGAGCAGTACTTC.

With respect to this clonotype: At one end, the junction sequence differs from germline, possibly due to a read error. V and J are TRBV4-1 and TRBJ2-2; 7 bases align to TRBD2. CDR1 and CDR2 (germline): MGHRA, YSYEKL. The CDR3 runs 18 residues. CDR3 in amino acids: CASSQDSGKAWYTGELFF. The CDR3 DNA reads TGCGCCAGCAGCCAAGACAGCGGGAAGGCATGGTACACCGGGGAGCTCTTTTTT.